Shown below are 4 T cell receptor beta chains from a single sample sequenced in a study of technical replicates of blood from a few donors. Only in-frame clones appear in the TCRdb table, and some are missing; sequencing was by immunoSEQ multiplex PCR. The repertoire holds about 97,000 clones, with just under 95% as singletons. Sequencing was done on a sample of T cells isolated from PBMCs. The receptors stem from a human donor in good health.

V and J are TRBV6-6 and TRBJ1-1; D gene uncertain. CDR3 size: 14 residues. The germline gives CDR1 MNHNY, CDR2 SVGAGI (reference sequence). V gave up 2 bases and J gave up 4 bases, with 11 bases separating them. The CDR3 DNA sequence: TGTGCCAGCAGTTACGTTTCTGGGAGCACTGAAGCTTTCTTT. Translated: CASSYVSGSTEAFF.

This chain connects TRBV4-3 to TRBJ2-4; the match to TRBD2 covers 7 bases. The CDR3 has 16 residues. Losses at the gene ends were 2 bases for V and 4 bases for J; bases not matched to a gene: 8. Germline V gene data show CDR1 as LGHNA and CDR2 as YSLEER. CDR3 DNA sequence: TGCGCCAGCAGCCAACAACCCGGGACTACTAAAAACATTCAGTACTTC. It yields the protein CASSQQPGTTKNIQYF.

The gene calls are TRBV28 and TRBJ1-4; D remains ambiguous. Germline CDR1 is MDHEN and CDR2 is SYDVKM. The CDR3 is made up of 14 amino acids. The V end lost 6 bases, the J end lost 6 bases, and 14 bases lay between the germline ends. The CDR3 coding sequence is TGTGCCAGCAGCTCTCTGGCCTTTTATGAAAAACTGTTTTTT. It codes for CASSSLAFYEKLFF.

This chain uses TRBV19 with TRBJ1-5; D is undetermined. Between the trimmed V and J ends, which lost 5 bases and 5 bases, there was a span of 10 bases. The CDR3 totals 13 residues. The germline gives CDR1 LNHDA, CDR2 SQIVND (reference sequence). CDR3 residues: CASSYGGHQPQHF. The CDR3 region has the DNA TGTGCCAGTAGTTATGGAGGGCATCAGCCCCAGCATTTT.